Each of the 4 T cell receptor beta chains below was sequenced from the same sample in a study of identical twins. TCRdb processed the 5' RACE reads anew with MiXCR; each CDR3 protein has one entry. The sample shows some 630,000 distinct CDR3 sequences, just over 7% of them seen only once. This sample also appeared in a second study, on yellow fever vaccine responses in identical twins.

The sequenced material came from PBMCs. These receptors originate from a woman aged 18-29 years in good health.

This clonotype was found many times. The chain carries TRBV9 and TRBJ1-2; the D is unclear. CDR1 SGDLS and CDR2 YYNGEE come from the germline V gene. This CDR3 has 14 amino acids. Trimming cost V 0 bases and J 0 bases, with 6 bases left between them. DNA for the CDR3: TGTGCCAGCAGCGTAGGGACGGCTAACTATGGCTACACCTTC. It translates to CASSVGTANYGYTF.

The chain employs TRBV5-1 and TRBJ2-3; TRBD2 matches at 11 bases. Trimming at V came to 4 bases and at J to 0 bases, leaving 7 bases not matched to a gene. The CDR3 has 17 amino acids. The V gene's germline CDR1 is SGHRS and CDR2 YFSETQ. Here the CDR3 reads CASSTGTSGASTDTQYF. The CDR3, as DNA: TGCGCCAGCAGCACAGGGACTAGCGGTGCTAGCACAGATACGCAGTATTTT.

This chain uses TRBV3-1 with TRBJ2-3; D may be TRBD2 (6 bases). CDR3 length: 17 residues. Germline lookup yields CDR1 LGHDT and CDR2 YNNKEL (reference sequence). V lost 3 bases to trimming and J lost 1 base, with 17 bases between them. The CDR3, as DNA: TGTGCCAGCAGCCATTTTCCAATAGGCGGGGGCACAGATACGCAGTATTTT. Its protein product is CASSHFPIGGGTDTQYF.

This clonotype was seen more than once but under ten times. The chain joins TRBV7-3 to TRBJ2-1; D may match TRBD1 or TRBD2 (5 bases each). The CDR3 spans 15 residues. The ends were cut back, 4 bases at V and 3 bases at J, with 13 bases in the middle. CDR1 SGHTA and CDR2 FQGTGA come from the germline V gene. The CDR3, as DNA: TGTGCCAGCAGCTCCTCAGGGAGCGGCTACAATGAGCAGTTCTTC. Amino acid sequence: CASSSSGSGYNEQFF.